Included here is one T cell receptor (beta chain) sequence, with context. Its antigen is currently unknown. V lost 0 bases to trimming and J lost 5 bases, with 12 bases between them. CDR1 is SGHNT, CDR2 YYREEE, per germline (reference sequence). This CDR3 is built from 15 residues. This entry comes from a study of cytomegalovirus exposure and HLA in healthy donors. Researchers ran the PCR with 60 Vbeta and 13 Jbeta primers. TCRdb keeps only in-frame clones here, not all; method: immunoSEQ multiplex PCR. The table shows about 96,000 clones, with about four fifths occurring only once. Study observations and caveats: Some V segments could not be told apart, so they were left out, TRBV6-2 and TRBV6-3 among them. From TCR beta sequences, most subjects' HLA-A and HLA-B alleles were reportedly predicted accurately. Usually a TCR sequence was rare, but some public TCRs were found in many donors. For most TCR beta V segments, an earlier analysis put the productive rate at about 90% or about 30% of the time.

Sequenced sample: PBMCs. This rearrangement joins TRBV5-4 to TRBJ2-1; weak D call: TRBD2 (5 bases). This TCR came from a woman in her 70s in good health and CMV-seropositive. This CDR3 is CASSLEDRGDNEQFF. In DNA, the CDR3 is TGTGCCAGCAGCTTGGAGGACCGGGGTGACAATGAGCAGTTCTTC.